The entry below describes one T cell receptor (beta chain). These data come from a study of CD8 T cells in Susac syndrome. Reverse transcription used roughly 0.45 to 1 ug RNA and random hexamers. MiXCR was run by TCRdb on the immunoSEQ multiplex PCR reads, yielding one entry per CDR3 protein. Of around 170,000 distinct CDR3 sequences detected, 95% appear once; the ten largest clones hold around 0.15%. The V and J ends lost 1 base and 2 bases, in that order; junction bases with no gene match: 4. From germline, CDR1 is SGHAT and CDR2 FQNNGV. The CDR3 extends over 15 amino acids. The chain employs TRBV11-2 and TRBJ2-7; 8 bases are a match to TRBD2. What was sequenced was CD8+ T cells from PBMCs. The source of this sequence is a human donor with multiple sclerosis. The CDR3: CASSLVTSGPYEQYF. DNA for the CDR3: TGTGCCAGCAGCTTAGTAACTAGCGGCCCCTACGAGCAGTACTTC.